This T cell receptor beta chain was identified in a study of cytomegalovirus exposure and HLA in healthy donors. Findings of the study overall: Generally TCR sequences proved uncommon, though certain public TCRs appeared in numerous donors. Specificity for CMV antigens was confirmed in vitro for a few of the CMV-associated chains.

Sequencing was performed with immunoSEQ multiplex PCR; in TCRdb, only in-frame clones are kept and a portion is missing. Among about 280,000 clones listed, roughly 90% were seen once. About this clone: Its target is not known.

The sequenced sample consisted of PBMCs. The receptor comes from a young woman in good health and CMV-seronegative.

CDR3 coding DNA: TGTGCCACCAGCAGAGAGCGGGCGCCGGGTCTCGTAGCCAAAAACATTCAGTACTTC. The encoded protein is CATSRERAPGLVAKNIQYF. This rearrangement joins TRBV15 to TRBJ2-4, with TRBD2 as a possible D gene (5 bases). V was trimmed by 0 bases and J by 0 bases, leaving 18 bases between them. Germline V gene data show CDR1 as LNHNV and CDR2 as YYDKDF (reference sequence). CDR3 length: 19 amino acids.